This T cell receptor (beta chain) was recovered during a study of identical twins (dated by TCRdb to about 2016). With regard to the full study: To test whether fetal clonotypes persist, the study used deep sequencing on TCR alpha and beta repertoires from monozygotic twins, unrelated adults of various ages, and cord blood. To rule out contamination, the twin experiments were replicated at different times with different library preparation protocols. The full study reports these points: Compared with coincidental sharing between unrelated individuals, out-of-frame TCR alpha sequences shared between twins showed an excess of sequences with low generation probability. Fewer insertions were carried by abundant cord blood beta clonotypes, a similar but weaker trend appeared in young adult naive repertoires, and no such trend appeared in memory repertoires. Invariant T cells such as MAIT and iNKT could partly confound zero-insertion analyses, though diverse VJ usage argued against this for most clonotypes. Recombination models systematically underestimated out-of-frame TCR alpha sharing in monozygotic twins but agreed with sharing between unrelated individuals. Because the same donors could not be followed over many years, conclusions were based on cross-sectional statistical analysis. Excess twin sharing in beta out-of-frame sequences was weaker because fewer shared sequences lowered the signal-to-noise ratio.

Library method: 5' RACE. The instrument was an Illumina HiSeq 2000. Template switching added a universal primer binding site, and the final cDNA carried a unique molecular identifier that allowed TCR cDNA molecules to be counted accurately. Specific primers in the conserved constant-segment region were used to synthesize first-strand cDNA for TCR alpha and beta chains. To control for contamination, every cDNA library was double barcoded, receiving both a SMART-Mk sample barcode and Illumina barcodes. TruSeq adapter sequences along with Illumina sample barcodes were introduced in two successive PCR steps. The Illumina HiSeq platform was used with custom primers to sequence TCR alpha and beta cDNA libraries. Processing in the source paper ran as follows. Raw reads were processed with MiGEC to extract unique molecular identifiers, and MiXCR was used to determine CDR3 positions. For each individual, recombination models were inferred using an EM algorithm with the repgenHMM and IGoR tools. Shared clonotypes were analyzed with the tcR package in R, and sharing was normalized by the product of cloneset sizes. To study raw recombination without the effects of thymic and clonal selection, out-of-frame nonproductive sequences were analyzed. Using fastp trimming at Q25 and MiXCR clonotype assembly, TCRdb reanalyzed the public sequencing data and kept in-frame beta chains. Records with the same CDR3 protein are collapsed into one entry carrying the most frequent genes and DNA. Here the V and J calls rest on TCRdb's processing, not on the authors' analysis. Here the sample has hundreds of thousands of distinct CDR3 sequences; approximately 7% occur a single time. The ten largest account for more than 3% of the sample.

This clonotype was counted ten times or more. The antigen this receptor binds is unknown. No quality values exist for individual bases; no much larger clone is one base distant. Every donor was a healthy Caucasian. The twin cohort comprised three pairs of female monozygotic twins, all aged roughly 18 to 30 years. Miltenyi CD45RO+ enrichment and human naive T-cell isolation kits were used to isolate memory (CD45RO+) and naive T cells from PBMC. V loses 7 bases at its end and J loses 3 bases; junction bases beyond the gene matches: 4. There are 14 amino acids in the CDR3, from cysteine to phenylalanine inclusive. Only the CDR3 portion is preserved as DNA: 42 bases, with reading frame beginning at the first base. These sequences were also reported in another study, on yellow fever vaccine responses in identical twins. As the second study states: The T cell response to vaccination in identical twins was reported by the authors to appear partly convergent and partly personalized. The study precisely tracked vaccine-responding T cell clones in identical twins.

The sequenced sample consisted of memory (CD45RO+) T cells sorted from blood. Explained via the paper, the cell subset or site label denotes: CD45RO+ enriched T cells. The sequence derives from a woman younger than 30 in good health. The chain is made from TRBV12-3 or TRBV12-4 and TRBJ1-1, with 11 bases matching TRBD1. The DNA is as follows: TGTGCCAGCACCAGGACAGGGGGCCACACTGAAGCTTTCTTT. It codes for CASTRTGGHTEAFF.